The T cell receptor beta chain described here comes from a study of blood T cells in healthy people across ages. CDR1 is MNHEY and CDR2 is SVGEGT in the germline V gene. CDR3 length: 13 amino acids. With V trimmed by 6 bases and J by 5 bases, 7 bases remained unmatched. Primed by a sample-barcoded 5' primer and a J-beta primer mix, a second PCR proceeded for about 6 to 11 cycles. TCRdb reanalysed the 5' RACE reads using MiXCR and keeps one entry per CDR3 protein. This sample yields around 1.7 million distinct CDR3 sequences, of which roughly 28% are seen a single time; less than 9.5% belongs to the top ten.

Specimen: blood. The TCR originated in a woman in her 30s in good health. V is TRBV6-2 or TRBV6-3 and J is TRBJ2-7, with 7 positions matching TRBD1. The CDR3 is CASSGTVFHEQYF. The CDR3 DNA follows: TGTGCCAGCAGCGGGACAGTATTCCACGAGCAGTACTTC.